The 15 T cell receptor beta chains reported below all come from one sample, sequenced in a study of yellow fever vaccine responses in identical twins. TCRdb analysed the RT-PCR reads with MiXCR anew, one entry per CDR3 protein. The repertoire holds some 20,000 distinct CDR3 sequences, with around two thirds as singletons. The sequencing used T cells from blood (PBMCs), unsorted or a sorted subset (not recorded which), collected before or after yellow fever vaccination (not recorded which). The receptors here all came from a woman between 18 and 29 years old who received the yellow fever vaccine.

This chain connects TRBV29-1 to TRBJ1-2, with no clear D. CDR3 length: 12 amino acids. CDR1 is SQVTM, CDR2 ANQGSEA, per germline. V dropped 6 bases and J dropped 3 bases, with 11 bases sitting between them. The CDR3, as DNA: TGCAGCGTCCAAACACCAGACTATGGCTACACCTTC. It translates to CSVQTPDYGYTF.

The V call is TRBV18, the J call TRBJ1-1; a possible D gene is TRBD1 (5 bases). Trimming pared 5 bases from V and 1 base from J, leaving 5 bases between. Germline V gene lookup returns CDR1 KGHSH and CDR2 LQKENI. CDR3 length: 12 residues. Here the CDR3 DNA reads TGTGCCAGCTCAACAGGGAACACTGAAGCTTTCTTT. The encoded protein is CASSTGNTEAFF. Based on the CDR3 plus reference TRBV18 and TRBJ1-1, the full variable domain is NAGVMQNPRHLVRRRGQEARLRCSPMKGHSHVYWYRQLPEEGLKFMVYLQKENIIDESGMPKERFSAEFPKEGPSILRIQQVVRGDSAAYFCASSTGNTEAFFGQGTRLTVV.

In this sample, this clonotype turned up a few times. V and J are TRBV18 and TRBJ2-3, with 14 bases that match TRBD2. Germline V gives CDR1 KGHSH, CDR2 LQKENI. The trim removed 3 bases at V and 6 bases at J, leaving 8 bases unmatched. This CDR3 has 17 residues. In nucleotides, the CDR3 is TGTGCCAGCTCACCTAGACTAGCGGGAGGGCGTGATGATACGCAGTATTTT. Its protein product is CASSPRLAGGRDDTQYF.

This clonotype was observed once. The V call is TRBV4-3, the J call TRBJ2-1; D unclear. Germline CDR1 LGHNA, CDR2 YSLEER. This CDR3 region has 18 residues. Trimming removed 1 base at V and 2 bases at J, with 18 bases between. The CDR3 DNA reads as TGCGCCAGCAGCCAAGGGGAAGGACCTAATCACCCCTACAATGAGCAGTTCTTC. Amino acids: CASSQGEGPNHPYNEQFF.

J is TRBJ1-5 and V is TRBV2; D call uncertain. The CDR3 length is 14 residues. Trimming left V 6 bases short and J 3 bases short, with 12 bases between. Germline V CDR1 and CDR2: SNHLY, FYNNEI. This CDR3 is CASSPDASNQPQHF. Here the CDR3 DNA reads TGTGCCAGCAGCCCCGACGCGTCCAATCAGCCCCAGCATTTT.

This chain connects TRBV20-1 to TRBJ1-4; D unclear. The ends were cut back, 0 bases at V and 8 bases at J, with 1 base in the middle. CDR1 and CDR2 from the germline V gene are DFQATT and SNEGSKA (reference sequence). This CDR3 is 10 amino acids long. The CDR3 protein is CSAREEKLFF. The CDR3 DNA reads as TGCAGTGCTAGAGAAGAAAAACTGTTTTTT.

The CDR3 DNA sequence: TGTGCCAGCAGCTTAGGGGTTTCCGGGGATAATTCACCCCTCCACTTT. Translated, it gives CASSLGVSGDNSPLHF. The V gene is TRBV7-9, the J gene TRBJ1-6, with no clear D. Trimming removed 1 base at V and 5 bases at J, with 12 bases between. Germline V gene data show CDR1 as SEHNR and CDR2 as FQNEAQ (reference sequence). This CDR3 is built from 16 residues.

This chain uses TRBV11-1 with TRBJ1-4, with 7 positions matching TRBD1. The V and J ends lost 5 bases and 8 bases, in that order; junction bases with no gene match: 5. This CDR3 has 13 amino acids. Germline CDR1 and CDR2: SGHAT and FQDESV (reference sequence). CDR3: CASSRQGGEKLFF. Written as DNA, the CDR3 is TGTGCCAGCAGCCGACAGGGCGGCGAAAAACTGTTTTTT.

V is TRBV20-1 and J is TRBJ2-1; 9 nucleotides align to TRBD2. There are 16 residues in the CDR3. Germline V gene lookup returns CDR1 DFQATT and CDR2 SNEGSKA (reference sequence). The V and J ends lost 0 bases and 3 bases, in that order; junction bases with no gene match: 6. The chain's CDR3 is CSARDIASGDYNEQFF. CDR3 nucleotides: TGCAGTGCTAGAGATATCGCTAGCGGGGACTACAATGAGCAGTTCTTC.

The V call is TRBV11-1, the J call TRBJ2-1, with 8 bases matching TRBD2. After removal of 5 bases from V and 8 bases from J, the junction contained 11 bases not matched to a gene. The CDR3 covers 15 residues. Germline CDR1 is SGHAT and CDR2 is FQDESV (reference sequence). CDR3: CASSMHSGVGDEQFF. CDR3 nucleotide sequence: TGTGCCAGCAGCATGCATAGCGGGGTGGGGGATGAGCAGTTCTTC. Full variable domain (missing parts from reference TRBV11-1 and TRBJ2-1): EAEVAQSPRYKITEKSQAVAFWCDPISGHATLYWYRQILGQGPELLVQFQDESVVDDSQLPKDRFSAERLKGVDSTLKIQPAELGDSAMYLCASSMHSGVGDEQFFGPGTRLTVL.

V gene TRBV27 combines with J gene TRBJ1-3; the D is unclear. This CDR3 spans 15 amino acids. Trimming took 0 bases from V and 4 from J, leaving 10 bases between them. Per the germline V gene, CDR1 is MNHEY and CDR2 is SMNVEV (reference sequence). The CDR3 region has the DNA TGTGCCAGCAGTTTATCACGGGCGTCGGGAAACACCATATATTTT. Translation: CASSLSRASGNTIYF.

The rearrangement joins TRBV2 to TRBJ1-6, with a possible D match to TRBD1 (5 bases). Trimming cost V 3 bases and J 0 bases, with 9 bases left between them. The CDR3 has 16 residues. Per germline, CDR1 SNHLY and CDR2 FYNNEI. CDR3 nucleotide sequence: TGTGCCAGCAGTGATGACAGAGTCTCCTATAATTCACCCCTCCACTTT. It translates to CASSDDRVSYNSPLHF.

The chain is built from TRBV18 and TRBJ2-7, with 10 bases matching TRBD2. Unmatched junction bases numbered 9, after V lost 1 base and J lost 3 bases. Germline V gene sequence: CDR1 KGHSH, CDR2 LQKENI. The CDR3 extends over 17 amino acids. The CDR3: CASSPLGGLAGVYEQYF. For the CDR3, the DNA is TGTGCCAGCTCACCACTGGGAGGGCTAGCGGGAGTCTACGAGCAGTACTTC.

CDR3 region: CASSRASGEQFF. The DNA for the CDR3 is TGTGCCAGCAGCCGAGCCAGCGGCGAGCAGTTCTTC. J is TRBJ2-1 and V is TRBV3-1; perhaps TRBD2 as D (5 bases). Germline values: CDR1 LGHDT, CDR2 YNNKEL (reference sequence). V lost 4 bases and J lost 10, with 11 bases in between. The CDR3 runs 12 residues.

The chain links TRBV29-1 to TRBJ1-1, with D uncertain. The length of the CDR3 is 16 residues. Between the trimmed V and J ends, which lost 4 bases and 1 base, there was a span of 19 bases. Looked up from germline, CDR1 is SQVTM and CDR2 is ANQGSEA. The CDR3, as DNA: TGCAGCGTTGTAAATTCGGGGATAGTAGAGAACACTGAAGCTTTCTTT. Protein: CSVVNSGIVENTEAFF.